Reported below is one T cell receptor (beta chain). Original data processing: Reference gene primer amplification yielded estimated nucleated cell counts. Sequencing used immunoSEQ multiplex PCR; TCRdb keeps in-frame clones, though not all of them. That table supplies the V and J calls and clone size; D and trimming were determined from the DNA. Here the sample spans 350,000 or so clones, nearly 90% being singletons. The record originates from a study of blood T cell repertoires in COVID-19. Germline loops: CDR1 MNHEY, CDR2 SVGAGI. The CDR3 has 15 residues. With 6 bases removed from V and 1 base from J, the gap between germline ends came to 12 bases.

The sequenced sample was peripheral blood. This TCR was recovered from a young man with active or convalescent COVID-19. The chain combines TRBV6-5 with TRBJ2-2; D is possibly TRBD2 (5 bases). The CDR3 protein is CASSYGRGNTGELFF. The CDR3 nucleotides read TGTGCCAGCAGCTACGGCCGGGGGAACACCGGGGAGCTGTTTTTT.